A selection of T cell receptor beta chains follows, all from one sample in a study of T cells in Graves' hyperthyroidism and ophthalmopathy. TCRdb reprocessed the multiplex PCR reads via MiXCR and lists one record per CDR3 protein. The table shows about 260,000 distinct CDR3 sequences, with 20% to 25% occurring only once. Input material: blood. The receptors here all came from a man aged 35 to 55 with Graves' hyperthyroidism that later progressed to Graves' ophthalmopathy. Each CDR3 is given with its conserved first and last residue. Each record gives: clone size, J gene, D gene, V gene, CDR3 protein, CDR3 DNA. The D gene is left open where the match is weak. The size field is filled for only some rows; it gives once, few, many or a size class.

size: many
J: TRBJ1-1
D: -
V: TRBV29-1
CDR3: CSVDAYRFSVPEAFF
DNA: TGCAGCGTTGACGCTTACAGGTTCTCGGTGCCTGAAGCTTTCTTT

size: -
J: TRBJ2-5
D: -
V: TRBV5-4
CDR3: CASSLDGLQETQYF
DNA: TGTGCCAGCAGCTTGGATGGCCTCCAAGAGACCCAGTACTTC

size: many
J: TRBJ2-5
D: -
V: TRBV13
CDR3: CASKGGEETQYF
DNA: TGTGCCAGCAAAGGGGGAGAGGAGACCCAGTACTTC

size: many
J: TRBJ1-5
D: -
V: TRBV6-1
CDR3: CASSEDIPGGPQPQHF
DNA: TGTGCCAGCAGTGAAGACATTCCGGGAGGGCCTCAGCCCCAGCATTTT

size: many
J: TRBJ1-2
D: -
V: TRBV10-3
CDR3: CAIMGGRVSGYTF
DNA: TGTGCCATCATGGGGGGGCGAGTATCTGGCTACACCTTC

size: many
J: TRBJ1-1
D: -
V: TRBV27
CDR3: CASSLRLVWRGTEAFF
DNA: TGTGCCAGCAGTCTTCGGTTGGTGTGGCGAGGCACTGAAGCTTTCTTT

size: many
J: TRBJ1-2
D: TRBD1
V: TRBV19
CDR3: CATRTGAYGYTF
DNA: TGTGCCACCCGGACAGGGGCCTATGGCTACACCTTC

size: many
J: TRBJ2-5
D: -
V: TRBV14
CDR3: CASSQDRGSGVQETQYF
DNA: TGTGCCAGCAGCCAAGATCGGGGTAGCGGTGTCCAAGAGACCCAGTACTTC

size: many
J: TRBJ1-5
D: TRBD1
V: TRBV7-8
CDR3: CASSLLGPQGNQPQHF
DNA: TGTGCCAGCAGCTTACTAGGACCACAGGGGAATCAGCCCCAGCATTTT

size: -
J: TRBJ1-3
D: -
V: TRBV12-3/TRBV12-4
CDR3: CASSHPGGASGNTIYF
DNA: TGTGCCAGCAGTCACCCTGGTGGTGCGTCTGGAAACACCATATATTTT

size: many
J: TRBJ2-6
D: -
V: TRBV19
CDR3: CASSIWVSGANVLTF
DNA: TGTGCCAGTAGTATTTGGGTCTCTGGGGCCAACGTCCTGACTTTC

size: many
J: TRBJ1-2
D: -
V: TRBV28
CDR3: CASRQSTYGYTF
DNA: TGTGCCAGCAGGCAATCAACTTATGGCTACACCTTC

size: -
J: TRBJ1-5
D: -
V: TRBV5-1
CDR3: CASSLRAGDQPQHF
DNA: TGCGCCAGCAGCTTGCGGGCAGGGGATCAGCCCCAGCATTTT

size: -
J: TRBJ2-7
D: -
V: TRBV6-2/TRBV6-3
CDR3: CASRRGVAYEQYF
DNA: TGTGCCAGCAGAAGAGGGGTCGCCTACGAGCAGTACTTC

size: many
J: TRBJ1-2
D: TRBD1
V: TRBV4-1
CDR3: CASSHRDRRDYGYTF
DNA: TGCGCCAGCAGCCACAGGGACAGGAGGGACTATGGCTACACCTTC